The clone carrying this T cell receptor (beta chain) has a count of ten or more. Its antigen is unidentified. The CDR3 covers 17 residues. The trim removed 1 base at V and 4 bases at J, leaving 8 bases unmatched. The germline V gene has CDR1 SGHTA and CDR2 FQGNSA. This sample is drawn from a study of T cell repertoires in cytomegalovirus infection. Study-wide background: Public TCR beta signatures were indicative of both CMV infection and a matching HLA type.

General study points: The ex vivo response was dominated by HLA-C-restricted CMV-specific TCR beta clonotypes. There were carriers of CMV plus the relevant HLA, and cumulative public TCR beta family frequency identified them.

TCRdb called the reads again in MiXCR, with one record for every CDR3 protein. The top ten hold around 29% of the sample, which has some 110,000 distinct CDR3 sequences, 9.5% to 13% seen once. Sequencing used PBMCs, sequenced either directly or after in vitro stimulation (not recorded which). V is TRBV7-2 and J is TRBJ2-7; TRBD2 matches 12 bases. The clonotype originates from a human donor in good health (CMV status not recorded). Some clones in this sample may be carry-over from other donors' samples. The CDR3, as DNA: TGTGCCAGCAGCTTAGAACTAGCGGGAGGAACAACTTACGAGCAGTACTTC. Encoded protein: CASSLELAGGTTYEQYF.